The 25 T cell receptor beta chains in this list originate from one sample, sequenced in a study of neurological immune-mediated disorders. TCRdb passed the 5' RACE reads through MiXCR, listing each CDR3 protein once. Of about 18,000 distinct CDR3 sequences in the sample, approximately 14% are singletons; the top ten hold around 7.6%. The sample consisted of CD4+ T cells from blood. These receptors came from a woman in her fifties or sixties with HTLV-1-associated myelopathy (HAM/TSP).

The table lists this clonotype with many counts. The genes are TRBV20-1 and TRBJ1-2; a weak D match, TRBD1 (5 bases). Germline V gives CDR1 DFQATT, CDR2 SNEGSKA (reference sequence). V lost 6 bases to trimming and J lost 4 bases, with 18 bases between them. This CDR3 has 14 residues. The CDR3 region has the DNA TGCAGTGCCTTCAACTCCTTGGGGGGCTATGGCTACACCTTC. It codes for CSAFNSLGGYGYTF.

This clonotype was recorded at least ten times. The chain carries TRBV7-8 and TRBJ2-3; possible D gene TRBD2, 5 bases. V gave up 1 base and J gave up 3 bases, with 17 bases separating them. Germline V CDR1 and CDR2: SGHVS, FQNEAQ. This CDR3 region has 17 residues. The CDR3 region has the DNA TGTGCCAGCAGCTTAGTTCATGGCGGGCTGGGTACAGATACGCAGTATTTT. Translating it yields CASSLVHGGLGTDTQYF.

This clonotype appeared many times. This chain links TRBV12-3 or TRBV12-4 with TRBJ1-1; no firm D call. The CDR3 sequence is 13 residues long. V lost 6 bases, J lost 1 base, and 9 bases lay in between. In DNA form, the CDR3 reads TGTGCCAGCAGCCGTACAGAGAACACTGAAGCTTTCTTT. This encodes CASSRTENTEAFF.

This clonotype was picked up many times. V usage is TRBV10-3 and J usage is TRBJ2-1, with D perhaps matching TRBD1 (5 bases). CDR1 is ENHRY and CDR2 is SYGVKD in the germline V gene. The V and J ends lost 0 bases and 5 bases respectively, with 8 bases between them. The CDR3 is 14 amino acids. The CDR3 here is CAISESSRDNEQFF. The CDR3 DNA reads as TGTGCCATCAGTGAGTCGAGCAGGGACAATGAGCAGTTCTTC.

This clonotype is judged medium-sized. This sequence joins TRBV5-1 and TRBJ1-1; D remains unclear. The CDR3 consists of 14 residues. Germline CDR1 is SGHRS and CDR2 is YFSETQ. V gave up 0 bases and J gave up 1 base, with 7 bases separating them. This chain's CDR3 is CASSLGIENTEAFF. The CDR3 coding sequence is TGCGCCAGCAGCTTGGGTATAGAGAACACTGAAGCTTTCTTT.

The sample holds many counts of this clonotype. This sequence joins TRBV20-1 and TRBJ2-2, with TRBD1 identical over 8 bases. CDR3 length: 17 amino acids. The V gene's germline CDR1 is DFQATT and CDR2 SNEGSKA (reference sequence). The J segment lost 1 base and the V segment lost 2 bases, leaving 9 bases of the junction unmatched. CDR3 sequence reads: CSARSFRGQENTGELFF. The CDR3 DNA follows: TGCAGTGCTAGATCATTTCGGGGACAGGAGAACACCGGGGAGCTGTTTTTT.

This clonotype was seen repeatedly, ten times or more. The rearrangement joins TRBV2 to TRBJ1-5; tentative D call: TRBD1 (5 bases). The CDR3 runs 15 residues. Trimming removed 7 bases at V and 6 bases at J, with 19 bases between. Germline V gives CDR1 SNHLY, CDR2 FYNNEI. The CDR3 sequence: CASIPDPGGGQPQHF. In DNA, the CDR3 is TGTGCCAGCATTCCCGACCCGGGCGGGGGTCAGCCCCAGCATTTT.

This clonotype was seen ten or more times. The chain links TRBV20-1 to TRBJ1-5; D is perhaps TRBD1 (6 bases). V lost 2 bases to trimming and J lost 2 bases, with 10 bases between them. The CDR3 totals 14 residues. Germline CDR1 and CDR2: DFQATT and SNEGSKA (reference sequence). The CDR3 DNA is TGCAGTGCTAGATTGGGGGGCGGCAATCAGCCCCAGCATTTT. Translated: CSARLGGGNQPQHF.

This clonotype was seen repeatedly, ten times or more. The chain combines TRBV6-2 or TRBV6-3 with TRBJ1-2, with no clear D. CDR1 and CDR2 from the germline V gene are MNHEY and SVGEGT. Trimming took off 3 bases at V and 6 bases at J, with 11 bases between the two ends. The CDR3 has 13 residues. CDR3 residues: CASSYTRINGYTF. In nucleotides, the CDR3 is TGTGCCAGCAGTTATACAAGGATTAATGGCTACACCTTC.

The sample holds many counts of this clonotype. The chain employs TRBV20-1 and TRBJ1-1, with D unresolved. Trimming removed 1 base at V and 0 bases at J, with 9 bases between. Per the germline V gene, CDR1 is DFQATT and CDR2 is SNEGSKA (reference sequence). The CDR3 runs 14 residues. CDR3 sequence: CSARVASMNTEAFF. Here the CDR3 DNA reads TGCAGTGCTAGAGTGGCTTCAATGAACACTGAAGCTTTCTTT.

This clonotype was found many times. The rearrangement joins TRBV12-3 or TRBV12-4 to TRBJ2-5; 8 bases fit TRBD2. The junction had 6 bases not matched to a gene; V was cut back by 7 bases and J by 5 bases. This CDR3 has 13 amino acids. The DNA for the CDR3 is TGTGCCAGCAACCGGGAGGGCCGGGAGACCCAGTACTTC. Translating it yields CASNREGRETQYF.

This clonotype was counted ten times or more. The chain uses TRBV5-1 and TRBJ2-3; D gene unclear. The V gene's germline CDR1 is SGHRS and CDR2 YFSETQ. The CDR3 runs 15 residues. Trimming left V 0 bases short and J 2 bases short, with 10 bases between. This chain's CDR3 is CASSLALAPTDTQYF. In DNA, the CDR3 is TGCGCCAGCAGCTTGGCCTTGGCCCCCACAGATACGCAGTATTTT.

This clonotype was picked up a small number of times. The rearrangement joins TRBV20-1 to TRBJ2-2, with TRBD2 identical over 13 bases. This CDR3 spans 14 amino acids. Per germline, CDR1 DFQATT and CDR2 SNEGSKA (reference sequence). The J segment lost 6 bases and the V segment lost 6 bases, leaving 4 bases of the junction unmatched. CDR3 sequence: CSASGLAGAGELFF. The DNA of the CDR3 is TGCAGTGCAAGTGGACTAGCGGGAGCCGGGGAGCTGTTTTTT.

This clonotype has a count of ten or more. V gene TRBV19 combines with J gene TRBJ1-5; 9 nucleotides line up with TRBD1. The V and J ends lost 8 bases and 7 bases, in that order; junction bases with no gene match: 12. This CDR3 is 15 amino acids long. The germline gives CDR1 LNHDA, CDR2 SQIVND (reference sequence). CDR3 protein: CASRTHGTGKQPQHF. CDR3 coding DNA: TGTGCCAGTCGCACCCATGGGACAGGGAAACAGCCCCAGCATTTT.

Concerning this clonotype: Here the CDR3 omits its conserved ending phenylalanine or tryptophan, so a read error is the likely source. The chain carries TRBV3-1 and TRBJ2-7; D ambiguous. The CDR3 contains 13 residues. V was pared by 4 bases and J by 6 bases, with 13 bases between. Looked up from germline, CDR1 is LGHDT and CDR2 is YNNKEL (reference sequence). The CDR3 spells CASSPAGVVEQYL. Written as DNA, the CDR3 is TGTGCCAGCAGCCCGGCTGGGGTAGTCGAGCAGTACCTC.

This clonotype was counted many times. The CDR3 nucleotides read TGTGCCAGCAGTTCCGTTGGACAGGGGGCACCTGAAGCTTTCTTT. Translation gives CASSSVGQGAPEAFF. This chain links TRBV6-2 or TRBV6-3 with TRBJ1-1, with TRBD1 matching 11 bases. The CDR3 contains 15 residues. Germline values: CDR1 MNHEY, CDR2 SVGEGT. With V trimmed by 4 bases and J by 6 bases, 7 bases remained unmatched.

CDR3 residues: CASGEETQYF. Written as DNA, the CDR3 is TGCGCCAGCGGAGAAGAGACCCAGTACTTC. The V and J genes are TRBV5-1 and TRBJ2-5, with unresolved D. V was trimmed by 7 bases and J by 3 bases, leaving 4 bases between them. The CDR3 contains 10 residues. Germline V lookup: CDR1 SGHRS, CDR2 YFSETQ.

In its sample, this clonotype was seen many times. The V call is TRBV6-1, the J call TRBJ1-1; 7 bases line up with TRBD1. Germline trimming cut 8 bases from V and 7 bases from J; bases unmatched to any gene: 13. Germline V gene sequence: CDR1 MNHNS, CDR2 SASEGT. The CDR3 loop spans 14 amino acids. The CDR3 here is CASLRPGGAVEAFF. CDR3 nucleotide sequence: TGTGCCAGCCTTAGACCAGGGGGAGCCGTTGAAGCTTTCTTT.

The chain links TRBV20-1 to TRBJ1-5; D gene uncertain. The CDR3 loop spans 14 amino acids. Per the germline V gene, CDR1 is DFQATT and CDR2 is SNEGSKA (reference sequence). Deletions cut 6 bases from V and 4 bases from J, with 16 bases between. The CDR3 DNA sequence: TGCAGTGCGGCCCTTACAGAACAGAATCAGCCCCAGCATTTT. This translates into CSAALTEQNQPQHF.

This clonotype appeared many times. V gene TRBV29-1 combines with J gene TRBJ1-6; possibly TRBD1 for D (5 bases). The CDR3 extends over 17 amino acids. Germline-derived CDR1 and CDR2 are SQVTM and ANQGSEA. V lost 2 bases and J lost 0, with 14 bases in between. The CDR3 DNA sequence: TGCAGCGTTGAACCCCGGGAGGGGAGCTCCTATAATTCACCCCTCCACTTT. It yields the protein CSVEPREGSSYNSPLHF.

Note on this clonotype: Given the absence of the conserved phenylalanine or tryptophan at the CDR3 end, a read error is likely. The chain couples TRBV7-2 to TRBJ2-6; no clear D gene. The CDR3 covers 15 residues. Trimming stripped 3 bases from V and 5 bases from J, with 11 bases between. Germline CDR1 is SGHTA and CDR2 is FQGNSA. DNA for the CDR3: TGTGCCAGCAGCTTGCATGGAACTTGGGCCAACGTCCTGACTATC. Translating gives CASSLHGTWANVLTI.

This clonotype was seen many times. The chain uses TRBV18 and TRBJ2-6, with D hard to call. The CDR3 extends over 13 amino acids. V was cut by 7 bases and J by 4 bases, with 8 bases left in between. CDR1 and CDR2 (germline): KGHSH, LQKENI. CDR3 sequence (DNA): TGTGCCAGCTTCGACGGGGGGGCCAACGTCCTGACTTTC. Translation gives CASFDGGANVLTF. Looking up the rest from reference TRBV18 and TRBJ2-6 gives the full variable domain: NAGVMQNPRHLVRRRGQEARLRCSPMKGHSHVYWYRQLPEEGLKFMVYLQKENIIDESGMPKERFSAEFPKEGPSILRIQQVVRGDSAAYFCASFDGGANVLTFGAGSRLTVL.

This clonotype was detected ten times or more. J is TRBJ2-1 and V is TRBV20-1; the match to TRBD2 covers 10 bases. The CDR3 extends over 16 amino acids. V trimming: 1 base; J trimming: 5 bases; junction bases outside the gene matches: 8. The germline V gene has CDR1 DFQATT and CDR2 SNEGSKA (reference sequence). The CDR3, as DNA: TGCAGTGCTAGAGGGGCGCTAGCGGGAGACAACAATGAGCAGTTCTTC. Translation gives CSARGALAGDNNEQFF.

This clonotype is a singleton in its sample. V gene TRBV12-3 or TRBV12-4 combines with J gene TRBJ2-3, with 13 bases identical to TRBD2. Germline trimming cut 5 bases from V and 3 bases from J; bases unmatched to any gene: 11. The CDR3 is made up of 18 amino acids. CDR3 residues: CASSQGRGLAGSTDTQYF. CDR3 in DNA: TGTGCCAGCAGTCAAGGGCGGGGACTAGCGGGATCAACAGATACGCAGTATTTT.

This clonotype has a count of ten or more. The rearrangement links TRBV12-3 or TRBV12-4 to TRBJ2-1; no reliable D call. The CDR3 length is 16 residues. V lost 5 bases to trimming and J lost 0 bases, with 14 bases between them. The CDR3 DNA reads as TGTGCCAGCAGTCCCCGAGCGAGGAGCTCCTACAATGAGCAGTTCTTC. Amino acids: CASSPRARSSYNEQFF.